One sample yielded the 28 T cell receptor beta chains listed below, sequenced in a study of CD8+CD57+ T cells in acquired aplastic anemia. Patients included in sequencing had previously demonstrated CD8+CD57+ cell expansion by flow cytometry. The template used for profiling TCR beta VDJ and CDR3 was genomic DNA. TCRdb redid the calling of the reads with MiXCR, one entry per CDR3 protein. The table has 150,000 to 200,000 distinct CDR3 sequences, more than 45% seen once; the top ten hold under 3.5%. The sequenced sample consisted of sorted CD4+, CD8+, or CD8+CD57+ T cells (not recorded which) from PBMCs. The receptor source for this set is a human donor with aplastic anemia.

The V and J genes are TRBV27 and TRBJ2-3, with 9 bases that match TRBD2. The V gene end was trimmed by 0 bases and the J gene end by 4 bases; junction bases not matched to a gene: 8. CDR1 is MNHEY and CDR2 is SMNVEV in the germline V gene (reference sequence). This CDR3 comprises 17 residues. The CDR3 nucleotides read TGTGCCAGCAGTTTATCCTCGGCTAGCGGGGCCTCAGATACGCAGTATTTT. Translated: CASSLSSASGASDTQYF.

This clonotype was picked up many times. The CDR3 is CASSPGMDTEAFF. CDR3 in DNA: TGTGCCAGCAGCCCCGGAATGGACACTGAAGCTTTCTTT. J is TRBJ1-1 and V is TRBV9; D uncertain. Germline CDR1 and CDR2: SGDLS and YYNGEE. With 4 bases removed from V and 3 bases from J, the gap between germline ends came to 10 bases. The CDR3 contains 13 residues.

This clonotype was picked up many times. The chain has TRBV3-1 and TRBJ1-3; maybe TRBD1 (6 bases). The CDR3 is made up of 14 amino acids. The V and J ends lost 3 bases and 2 bases respectively, with 8 bases between them. Germline CDR1 is LGHDT and CDR2 is YNNKEL (reference sequence). The CDR3 DNA reads as TGTGCCAGCAGCCATCACAGGGCTGGAAACACCATATATTTT. Protein sequence: CASSHHRAGNTIYF.

The gene calls are TRBV24-1 and TRBJ1-2; no clear D. Germline V CDR1 and CDR2: KGHDR, SFDVKD. This CDR3 region has 15 residues. The ends were cut back, 4 bases at V and 8 bases at J, with 19 bases in the middle. As DNA, the CDR3 is TGTGCCACCAGTGACTCGATGGGCCATCTGGAGGGCTACACCTTC. It encodes CATSDSMGHLEGYTF.

The DNA for the CDR3 is TGTGCCAGTAGTACAGACAGCTCCTCTGGAAACACCATATATTTT. It encodes CASSTDSSSGNTIYF. This chain uses TRBV19 with TRBJ1-3; D is possibly TRBD1 (5 bases). V was cut by 4 bases and J by 0 bases, with 10 bases left in between. This CDR3 has 15 residues. Germline lookup yields CDR1 LNHDA and CDR2 SQIVND (reference sequence).

The rearrangement links TRBV19 to TRBJ1-6; D uncertain. V dropped 6 bases and J dropped 4 bases, with 7 bases sitting between them. This CDR3 contains 13 residues. Germline V lookup: CDR1 LNHDA, CDR2 SQIVND (reference sequence). The CDR3, as DNA: TGTGCCAGTAGAGGACGGTATAATTCACCCCTCCACTTT. Its protein is CASRGRYNSPLHF.

This clonotype appeared many times. The chain uses TRBV12-3 or TRBV12-4 and TRBJ1-1, with 9 bases identical to TRBD1. V was pared by 5 bases and J by 10 bases, with 8 bases of the junction left unmatched. CDR3 size: 13 residues. CDR3 DNA sequence: TGTGCCAGCAGTCGATCGGACAGGGGTAGAGCTTTCTTT. The encoded protein is CASSRSDRGRAFF.

In regard to this clonotype: At one of its ends the junction is not consistent with the germline gene, which may arise from a read error. The rearrangement links TRBV6-2 or TRBV6-3 to TRBJ2-1; 7 nucleotides match TRBD2. From germline, CDR1 is MNHEY and CDR2 SVGEGT. The CDR3 runs 15 residues. The CDR3 nucleotides read TGTGCCAGCCCTGAGTGCGTAGCGGGCTTGGATGAGCGGTTCTTC. Translating it yields CASPECVAGLDERFF.

In this sample, this clonotype turned up many times. The chain links TRBV12-3 or TRBV12-4 to TRBJ1-3; no reliable D call. Trimming took 5 bases from V and 1 from J, leaving 9 bases between them. CDR3 length: 14 amino acids. CDR3 sequence: CASSMTHSGNTIYF. The CDR3 bases are TGTGCCAGCAGTATGACGCATTCTGGAAACACCATATATTTT.

This clonotype was found a few times. This chain uses TRBV30 with TRBJ1-3; D is perhaps TRBD1 (6 bases). Trimming took 2 bases from V and 0 from J, leaving 14 bases between them. This CDR3 comprises 16 residues. CDR1 is GTSNPN, CDR2 SVGIG, per germline (reference sequence). CDR3 sequence: CAWSKTGQSSGNTIYF. CDR3 nucleotide sequence: TGTGCCTGGAGTAAAACCGGACAGAGCTCTGGAAACACCATATATTTT.

This clonotype was seen more than once but under ten times. V is TRBV2 and J is TRBJ2-7; 8 bases align to TRBD2. The CDR3 is made up of 13 amino acids. Germline CDR1 SNHLY, CDR2 FYNNEI. V shed 5 bases, J shed 2 bases, and the junction held 2 bases outside the gene matches. CDR3 protein: CASSSGGPYEQYF. DNA for the CDR3: TGTGCCAGCAGTAGCGGGGGTCCCTACGAGCAGTACTTC.

Concerning this clonotype itself: A much larger clonotype is one base distant, so this may be a read error. The V and J genes are TRBV6-1 and TRBJ1-1; D may be TRBD1 (5 bases). The CDR3 is 13 residues long. Looked up from germline, CDR1 is MNHNS and CDR2 is SASEGT. V dropped 8 bases and J dropped 9 bases, with 19 bases sitting between them. The CDR3 nucleotides are TGTGCCAGCGGGGGGGGTGTGGGGAATAAAGCTTTCTTT. This sequence encodes CASGGGVGNKAFF.

Note on this clonotype: An end of the junction differs from the germline gene, which may be a read error. V usage is TRBV6-2 or TRBV6-3 and J usage is TRBJ1-1; D is perhaps TRBD1 (6 bases). Per germline, CDR1 MNHEY and CDR2 SVGEGT. This CDR3 has 15 amino acids. CDR3 bases: TGTGCCAGCAGGGCCCGTGGGGGGGCGCGCACTGAAGCTTCCTTT. Residues: CASRARGGARTEASF.

About this clonotype itself: A single base separates this from a much larger clone, so it may be a read error. The chain carries TRBV10-3 and TRBJ1-6; D remains unclear. Trimming took 10 bases from V and 8 from J, leaving 15 bases between them. Germline V gives CDR1 ENHRY, CDR2 SYGVKD. The CDR3 totals 13 residues. In nucleotides, the CDR3 is TGTGCCACCTGGGGAAGGAGCTATTCACCCCTCCACTTT. The encoded protein is CATWGRSYSPLHF.

This clonotype was found many times. The gene calls are TRBV28 and TRBJ1-2; no clear D. The germline gives CDR1 MDHEN, CDR2 SYDVKM. This CDR3 is 13 amino acids long. Trimming shortened V by 2 bases and J by 2 bases, and 6 bases separated the two germline ends. CDR3 DNA: TGTGCCAGCAGTTTAGTAGTCAACTATGGCTACACCTTC. It specifies CASSLVVNYGYTF.

The chain joins TRBV6-2 or TRBV6-3 to TRBJ1-3, with D uncertain. Trimming removed 10 bases from V and 0 bases from J, with 13 bases in between. The CDR3 runs to 14 residues. Looked up from germline, CDR1 is MNHEY and CDR2 is SVGEGT. DNA of the CDR3: TGTGCCAACAGCTCGACACTCTCTGGAAACACCATATATTTT. The encoded protein is CANSSTLSGNTIYF.

There are many counts of this clonotype. V is TRBV15 and J is TRBJ2-7, with D perhaps matching TRBD1 (6 bases). The CDR3 consists of 16 residues. Trimming stripped 3 bases from V and 6 bases from J, with 21 bases between. CDR1 is LNHNV, CDR2 YYDKDF, per germline (reference sequence). The CDR3 DNA follows: TGTGCCACCAGCAGGACCCGGGACAACCGAATCTCCGAGCAGTACTTC. Encoded protein: CATSRTRDNRISEQYF.

The V gene is TRBV25-1, the J gene TRBJ2-5; no clear D. Deletions cut 1 base from V and 2 bases from J, with 8 bases between. This CDR3 region has 14 residues. From germline, CDR1 is MGHDK and CDR2 SYGVNS. The CDR3 here is CASSELTPQETQYF. The DNA for the CDR3 is TGTGCCAGCAGTGAATTAACACCACAAGAGACCCAGTACTTC.

J is TRBJ1-1 and V is TRBV9; no clear D gene. This CDR3 is 13 amino acids long. Germline V gives CDR1 SGDLS, CDR2 YYNGEE. The ends were cut back, 4 bases at V and 5 bases at J, with 12 bases in the middle. For the CDR3, the DNA is TGTGCCAGCAGCCCCAAACCGGGGACTGAAGCTTTCTTT. The encoded protein is CASSPKPGTEAFF.

This clonotype has a count of ten or more. The chain is built from TRBV2 and TRBJ1-4; possible D gene TRBD1, 6 bases. Trimming left V 6 bases short and J 8 bases short, with 16 bases between. The length of the CDR3 is 14 residues. Germline loops: CDR1 SNHLY, CDR2 FYNNEI. CDR3 residues: CASSPGGGREKLFF. Here the CDR3 DNA reads TGTGCCAGCAGCCCGGGTGGGGGGCGGGAAAAACTGTTTTTT.

This chain connects TRBV15 to TRBJ1-4, with D perhaps matching TRBD1 (5 bases). Germline loops: CDR1 LNHNV, CDR2 YYDKDF (reference sequence). CDR3 size: 14 residues. Trimming pared 8 bases from V and 4 bases from J, leaving 14 bases between. As DNA, the CDR3 is TGTGCCACCGTCCGGGACGGCAATAATGAAAAACTGTTTTTT. Amino acids: CATVRDGNNEKLFF.

The genes are TRBV12-3 or TRBV12-4 and TRBJ2-7; D is uncertain. Deletions cut 6 bases from V and 0 bases from J, with 18 bases between. The CDR3 extends over 16 amino acids. The CDR3 DNA reads as TGTGCCAGCAGCACCGGGTGGGTACCGAGCTCCTACGAGCAGTACTTC. Translation gives CASSTGWVPSSYEQYF.

In its sample, this clonotype was seen many times. The J gene is TRBJ1-4, the V gene TRBV4-1; perhaps TRBD1 as D (5 bases). Germline V lookup: CDR1 MGHRA, CDR2 YSYEKL. This CDR3 spans 15 amino acids. The V end lost 4 bases, the J end lost 5 bases, and 14 bases lay between the germline ends. This chain's CDR3 is CASSPPGRQNEKLFF. In DNA, the CDR3 is TGCGCCAGCAGCCCTCCGGGACGGCAGAATGAAAAACTGTTTTTT.

The chain recombines TRBV9 with TRBJ1-2; 8 nucleotides agree with TRBD1. The junction had 3 bases not matched to a gene; V was cut back by 4 bases and J by 4 bases. The CDR3 has 13 residues. Germline-derived CDR1 and CDR2 are SGDLS and YYNGEE. The DNA of the CDR3 is TGTGCCAGCAGCAACACAGGGGGCTATGGCTACACCTTC. Translation: CASSNTGGYGYTF. Using reference TRBV9 and TRBJ1-2 for the parts outside the CDR3, the full variable domain is DSGVTQTPKHLITATGQRVTLRCSPRSGDLSVYWYQQSLDQGLQFLIQYYNGEERAKGNILERFSAQQFPDLHSELNLSSLELGDSALYFCASSNTGGYGYTFGSGTRLTVV.

The V gene is TRBV2, the J gene TRBJ2-7; D may correspond to TRBD1 or TRBD2 (5 bases each). CDR3 length: 12 residues. From germline, CDR1 is SNHLY and CDR2 FYNNEI. V lost 6 bases, J lost 3 bases, and 9 bases lay in between. The CDR3: CASSGDGYEQYV. The CDR3 DNA reads TGTGCCAGCAGCGGGGACGGCTACGAGCAGTACGTC.

This clonotype came up many times. The V and J genes are TRBV20-1 and TRBJ2-7, with 14 bases identical to TRBD2. Germline lookup yields CDR1 DFQATT and CDR2 SNEGSKA (reference sequence). CDR3 length: 18 amino acids. V lost 0 bases and J lost 4; bases outside the gene matches: 11. CDR3 DNA sequence: TGCAGTGCTAGAGACCCCTCGACTAGCGGGAGGGAGAGGTACGAGCAGTACTTC. Amino acids: CSARDPSTSGRERYEQYF.

To note about this clonotype: As the CDR3 is not closed by the conserved phenylalanine or tryptophan, this likely results from a read error. The DNA is left out, because the CDR3 cannot be placed on it with certainty; the CDR3 is given as TCRdb lists it. The chain employs TRBV7-3 and TRBJ2-7; the table's D call, TRBD2, was not checked against the DNA. The CDR3 is 10 amino acids in total, end residues counted. In germline, CDR1 is SGHTA, CDR2 FQGTGA. The CDR3 is CATSRDPLAG.

This clonotype occurred many times. The chain recombines TRBV2 with TRBJ1-2; the match to TRBD1 covers 9 bases. The CDR3 is 13 residues long. Germline CDR1 and CDR2: SNHLY and FYNNEI. The J segment lost 7 bases and the V segment lost 3 bases, leaving 3 bases of the junction unmatched. The CDR3 DNA is TGTGCCAGCAGTGAGACAGGGGGGGGTGGCTACACCTTC. It specifies CASSETGGGGYTF.